Sequencing of this TCR beta chain was carried out in a study of shared clonotypes between healthy human individuals. Background on the study: The study drew on a couple of women and three men aged 18 to 49 as donors.

This clone was seen once. The antigen is not known. Study conclusions and caveats: Clonotypes that were shared across a few donors made up roughly 5% of naive CD4 clonotypes. Rarefaction demonstrated incomplete sorted-subset sequencing despite large depth.

Germline CDR1 and CDR2: SGHDT and YYEEEE. V was clipped by 1 base and J by 0 bases, with 11 bases between them. The CDR3 is 16 residues long. Researchers ran the assay at a deep level. Assay: immunoSEQ multiplex PCR; the TCRdb copy retains only in-frame clones and omits some. The sample yields a few million clones, over 85% seen once. It was CD45RO-negative cells, positively selected for CCR7, that made up naive CD8 cells, with terminally differentiated effector memory CD45RA+ cells excluded. This chain connects TRBV5-6 to TRBJ1-5, with D uncertain. Sequences were obtained from naive CD8+ T cells from PBMCs. The clonotype originates from a man aged 18-30 years in good health. Some clones in this sample may be carry-over from other donors' samples. The CDR3: CASSLSGPYSNQPQHF. The DNA of the CDR3 is TGTGCCAGCAGCTTGTCCGGGCCCTATAGCAATCAGCCCCAGCATTTT.